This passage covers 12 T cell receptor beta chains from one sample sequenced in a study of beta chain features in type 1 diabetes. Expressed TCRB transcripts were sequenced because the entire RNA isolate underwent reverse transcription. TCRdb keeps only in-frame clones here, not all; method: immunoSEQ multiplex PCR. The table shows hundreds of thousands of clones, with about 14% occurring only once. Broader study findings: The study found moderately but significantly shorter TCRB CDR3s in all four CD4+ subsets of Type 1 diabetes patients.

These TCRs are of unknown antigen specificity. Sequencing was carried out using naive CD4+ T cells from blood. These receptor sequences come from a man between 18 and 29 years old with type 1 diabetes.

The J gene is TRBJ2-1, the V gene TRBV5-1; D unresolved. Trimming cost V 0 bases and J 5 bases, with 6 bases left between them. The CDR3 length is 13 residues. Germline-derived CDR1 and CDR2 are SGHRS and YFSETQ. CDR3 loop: CASSLGPDNEQFF. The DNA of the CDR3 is TGCGCCAGCAGCTTGGGGCCAGACAATGAGCAGTTCTTC. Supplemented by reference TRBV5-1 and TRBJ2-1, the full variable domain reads KAGVTQTPRYLIKTRGQQVTLSCSPISGHRSVSWYQQTPGQGLQFLFEYFSETQRNKGNFPGRFSGRQFSNSRSEMNVSTLELGDSALYLCASSLGPDNEQFFGPGTRLTVL.

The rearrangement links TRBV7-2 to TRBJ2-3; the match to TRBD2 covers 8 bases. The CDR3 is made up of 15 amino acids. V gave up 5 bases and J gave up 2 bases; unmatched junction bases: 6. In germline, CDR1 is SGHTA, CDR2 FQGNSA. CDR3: CASSNAGGLTDTQYF. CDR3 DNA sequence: TGTGCCAGCAGCAACGCGGGGGGACTCACAGATACGCAGTATTTT.

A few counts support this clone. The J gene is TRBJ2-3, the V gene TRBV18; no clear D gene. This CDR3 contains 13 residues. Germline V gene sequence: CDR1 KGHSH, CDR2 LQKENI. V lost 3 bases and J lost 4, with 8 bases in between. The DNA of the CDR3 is TGTGCCAGCTCACCCCTGGGGTCAGATACGCAGTATTTT. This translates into CASSPLGSDTQYF.

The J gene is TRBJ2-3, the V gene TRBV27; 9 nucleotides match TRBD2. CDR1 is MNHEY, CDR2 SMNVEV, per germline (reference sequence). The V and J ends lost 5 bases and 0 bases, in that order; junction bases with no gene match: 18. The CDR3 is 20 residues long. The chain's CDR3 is CASSPSRGPSGTSSTDTQYF. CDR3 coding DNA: TGTGCCAGCAGTCCCTCCCGGGGGCCCTCCGGGACTAGCAGCACAGATACGCAGTATTTT.

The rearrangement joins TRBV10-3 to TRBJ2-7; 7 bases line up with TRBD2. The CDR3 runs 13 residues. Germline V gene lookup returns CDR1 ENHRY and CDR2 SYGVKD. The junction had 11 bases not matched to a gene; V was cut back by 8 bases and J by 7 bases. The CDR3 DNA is TGTGCCATCGAGAGCGGGGCGTTAGGGGAGCAGTACTTC. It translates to CAIESGALGEQYF.

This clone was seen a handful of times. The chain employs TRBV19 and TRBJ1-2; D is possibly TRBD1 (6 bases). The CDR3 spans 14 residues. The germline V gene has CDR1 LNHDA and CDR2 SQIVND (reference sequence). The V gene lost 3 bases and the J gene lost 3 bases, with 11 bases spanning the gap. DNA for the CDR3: TGTGCCAGTAGTATCGGCAGGGGAGACTATGGCTACACCTTC. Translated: CASSIGRGDYGYTF.

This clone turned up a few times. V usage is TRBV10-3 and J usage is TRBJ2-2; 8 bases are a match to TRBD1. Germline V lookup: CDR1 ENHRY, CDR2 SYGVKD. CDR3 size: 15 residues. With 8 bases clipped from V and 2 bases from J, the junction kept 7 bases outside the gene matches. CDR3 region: CAIGPGQGNTGELFF. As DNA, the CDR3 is TGTGCCATCGGGCCAGGACAGGGTAACACCGGGGAGCTGTTTTTT.

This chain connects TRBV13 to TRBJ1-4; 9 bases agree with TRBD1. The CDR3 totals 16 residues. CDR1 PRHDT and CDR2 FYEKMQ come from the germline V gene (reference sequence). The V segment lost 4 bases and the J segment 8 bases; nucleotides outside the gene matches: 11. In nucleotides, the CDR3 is TGTGCCAGCAGCTCAAATTCTGGGACAGGGAACGAAAAACTGTTTTTT. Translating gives CASSSNSGTGNEKLFF.

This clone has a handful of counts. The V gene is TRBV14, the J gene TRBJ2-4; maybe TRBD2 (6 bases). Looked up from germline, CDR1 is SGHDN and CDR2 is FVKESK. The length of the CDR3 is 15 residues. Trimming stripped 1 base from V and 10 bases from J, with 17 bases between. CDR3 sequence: CASSQVPGGGGIQYF. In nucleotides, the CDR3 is TGTGCCAGCAGCCAAGTCCCCGGGGGTGGAGGGATTCAGTACTTC.

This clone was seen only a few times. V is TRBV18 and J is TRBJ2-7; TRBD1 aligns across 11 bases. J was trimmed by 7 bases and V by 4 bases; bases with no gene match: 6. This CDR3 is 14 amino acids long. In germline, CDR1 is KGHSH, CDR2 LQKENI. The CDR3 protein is CASSLGQGVREQYF. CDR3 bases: TGTGCCAGCTCACTGGGACAGGGGGTGAGGGAGCAGTACTTC.

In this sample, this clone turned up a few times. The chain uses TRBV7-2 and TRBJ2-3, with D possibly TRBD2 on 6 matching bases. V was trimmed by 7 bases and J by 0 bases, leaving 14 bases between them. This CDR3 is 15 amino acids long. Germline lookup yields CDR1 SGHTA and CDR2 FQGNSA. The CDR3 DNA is TGTGCCAGCAAGCGTGGCGGGGCCAGCACAGATACGCAGTATTTT. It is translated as CASKRGGASTDTQYF.

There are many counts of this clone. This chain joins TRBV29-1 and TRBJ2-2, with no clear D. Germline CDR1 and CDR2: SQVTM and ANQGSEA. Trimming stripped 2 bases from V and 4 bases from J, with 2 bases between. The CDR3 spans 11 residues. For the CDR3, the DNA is TGCAGCGTTGAATTCACCGGGGAGCTGTTTTTT. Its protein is CSVEFTGELFF.